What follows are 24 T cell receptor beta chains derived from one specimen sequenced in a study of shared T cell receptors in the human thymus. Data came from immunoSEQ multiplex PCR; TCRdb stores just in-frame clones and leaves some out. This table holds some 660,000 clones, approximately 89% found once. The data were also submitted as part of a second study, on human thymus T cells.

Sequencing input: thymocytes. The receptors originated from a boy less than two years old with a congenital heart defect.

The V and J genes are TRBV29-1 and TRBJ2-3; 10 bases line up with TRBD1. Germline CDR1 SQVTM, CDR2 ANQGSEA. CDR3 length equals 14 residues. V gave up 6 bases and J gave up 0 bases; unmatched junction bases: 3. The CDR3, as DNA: TGCAGCGTGGGACAGGGGACGAGCACAGATACGCAGTATTTT. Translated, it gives CSVGQGTSTDTQYF.

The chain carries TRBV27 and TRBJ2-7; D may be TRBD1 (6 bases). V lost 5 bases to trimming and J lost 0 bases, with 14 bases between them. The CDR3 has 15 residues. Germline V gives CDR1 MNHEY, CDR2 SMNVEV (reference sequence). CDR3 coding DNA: TGTGCCAGCAGTGAGGGGGACACTTACTCCTACGAGCAGTACTTC. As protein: CASSEGDTYSYEQYF.

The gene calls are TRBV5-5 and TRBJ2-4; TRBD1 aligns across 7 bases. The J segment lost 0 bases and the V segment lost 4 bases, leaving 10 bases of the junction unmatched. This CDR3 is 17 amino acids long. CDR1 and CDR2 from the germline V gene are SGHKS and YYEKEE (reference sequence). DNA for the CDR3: TGTGCCAGCAGCCTGCCCACAGGGGAACTAGCCAAAAACATTCAGTACTTC. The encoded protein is CASSLPTGELAKNIQYF.

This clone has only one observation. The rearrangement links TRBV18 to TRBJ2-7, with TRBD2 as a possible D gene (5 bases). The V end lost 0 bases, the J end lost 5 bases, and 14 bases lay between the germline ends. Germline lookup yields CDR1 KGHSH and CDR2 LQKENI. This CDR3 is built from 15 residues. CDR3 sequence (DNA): TGTGCCAGCTCACCACCTTCCCGGGGAGTCGACGAGCAGTACTTC. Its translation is CASSPPSRGVDEQYF.

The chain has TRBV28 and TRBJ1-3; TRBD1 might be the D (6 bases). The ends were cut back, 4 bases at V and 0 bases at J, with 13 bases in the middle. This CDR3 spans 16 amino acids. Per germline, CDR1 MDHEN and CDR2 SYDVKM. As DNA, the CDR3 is TGTGCCAGCAGTTCCCGGGACACCAGCTCTGGAAACACCATATATTTT. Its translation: CASSSRDTSSGNTIYF.

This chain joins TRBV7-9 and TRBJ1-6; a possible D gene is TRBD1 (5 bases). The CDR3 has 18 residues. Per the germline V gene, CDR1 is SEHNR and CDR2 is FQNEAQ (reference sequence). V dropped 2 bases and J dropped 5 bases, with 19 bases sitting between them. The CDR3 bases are TGTGCCAGCAGCTTACACGGACTACAGGAAATGAATAATTCACCCCTCCACTTT. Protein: CASSLHGLQEMNNSPLHF. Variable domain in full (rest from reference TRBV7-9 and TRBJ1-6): DTGVSQNPRHKITKRGQNVTFRCDPISEHNRLYWYRQTLGQGPEFLTYFQNEAQLEKSRLLSDRFSAERPKGSFSTLEIQRTEQGDSAMYLCASSLHGLQEMNNSPLHFGNGTRLTVT.

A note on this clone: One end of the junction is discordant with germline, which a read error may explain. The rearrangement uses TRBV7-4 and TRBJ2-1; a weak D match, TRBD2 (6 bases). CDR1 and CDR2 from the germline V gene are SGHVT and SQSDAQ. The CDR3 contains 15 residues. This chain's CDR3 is CASSYRSGPYTEQFF. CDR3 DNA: TGTGCCAGCAGCTACCGAAGCGGGCCGTACACTGAGCAGTTCTTC.

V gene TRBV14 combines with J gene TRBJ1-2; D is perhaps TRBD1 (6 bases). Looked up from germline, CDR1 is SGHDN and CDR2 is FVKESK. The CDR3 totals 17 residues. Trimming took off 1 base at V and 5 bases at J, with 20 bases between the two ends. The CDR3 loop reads CASSQGHPQGSEYGYTF. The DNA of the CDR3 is TGTGCCAGCAGCCAAGGGCATCCGCAGGGGTCGGAGTATGGCTACACCTTC.

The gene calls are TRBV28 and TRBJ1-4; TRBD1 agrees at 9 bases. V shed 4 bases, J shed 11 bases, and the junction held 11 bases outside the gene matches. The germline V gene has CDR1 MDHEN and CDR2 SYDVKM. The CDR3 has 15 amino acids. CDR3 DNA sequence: TGTGCCAGCAGTTACCGGGACAGGGTCTTCGTCAAACTGTTTTTT. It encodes CASSYRDRVFVKLFF.

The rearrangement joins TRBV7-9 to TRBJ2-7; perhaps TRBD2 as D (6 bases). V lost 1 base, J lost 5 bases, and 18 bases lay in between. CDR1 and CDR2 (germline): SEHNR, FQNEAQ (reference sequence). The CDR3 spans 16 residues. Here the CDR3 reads CASSLVSRDFPNEQYF. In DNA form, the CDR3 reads TGTGCCAGCAGCTTAGTTTCGCGGGACTTCCCCAACGAGCAGTACTTC.

This chain's CDR3 is CASGGGGGNQPQHF. Here the CDR3 DNA reads TGTGCCAGTGGGGGGGGCGGCGGCAATCAGCCCCAGCATTTT. The chain recombines TRBV28 with TRBJ1-5, with D maybe TRBD1 (6 bases). This CDR3 spans 14 amino acids. The V gene's germline CDR1 is MDHEN and CDR2 SYDVKM. V lost 9 bases and J 2 bases, leaving 14 bases between the germline ends.

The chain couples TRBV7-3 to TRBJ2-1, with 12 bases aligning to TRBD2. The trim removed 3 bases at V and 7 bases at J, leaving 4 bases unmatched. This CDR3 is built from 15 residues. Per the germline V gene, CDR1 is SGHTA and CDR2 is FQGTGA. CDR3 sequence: CASSFRLAGENEQFF. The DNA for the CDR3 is TGTGCCAGCAGCTTTCGACTAGCGGGGGAGAATGAGCAGTTCTTC. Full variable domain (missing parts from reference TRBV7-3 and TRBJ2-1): GAGVSQTPSNKVTEKGKYVELRCDPISGHTALYWYRQSLGQGPEFLIYFQGTGAADDSGLPNDRFFAVRPEGSVSTLKIQRTERGDSAVYLCASSFRLAGENEQFFGPGTRLTVL.

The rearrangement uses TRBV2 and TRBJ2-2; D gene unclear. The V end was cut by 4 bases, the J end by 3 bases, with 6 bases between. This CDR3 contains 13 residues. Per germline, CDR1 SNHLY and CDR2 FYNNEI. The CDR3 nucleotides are TGTGCCAGCAGTGGACGGGACACCGGGGAGCTGTTTTTT. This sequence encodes CASSGRDTGELFF.

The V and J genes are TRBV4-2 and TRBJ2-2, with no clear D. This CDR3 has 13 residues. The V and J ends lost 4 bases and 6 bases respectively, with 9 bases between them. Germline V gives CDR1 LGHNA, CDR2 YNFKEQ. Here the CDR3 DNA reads TGTGCCAGCAGCCTATACTCCTCCGGGGAGCTGTTTTTT. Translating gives CASSLYSSGELFF.

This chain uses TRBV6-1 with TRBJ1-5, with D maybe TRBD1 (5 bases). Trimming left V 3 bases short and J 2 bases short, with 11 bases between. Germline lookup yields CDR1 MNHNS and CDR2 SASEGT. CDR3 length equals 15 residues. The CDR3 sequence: CASSDTDRCNQPQHF. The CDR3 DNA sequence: TGTGCCAGCAGTGATACCGACAGATGCAATCAGCCCCAGCATTTT.

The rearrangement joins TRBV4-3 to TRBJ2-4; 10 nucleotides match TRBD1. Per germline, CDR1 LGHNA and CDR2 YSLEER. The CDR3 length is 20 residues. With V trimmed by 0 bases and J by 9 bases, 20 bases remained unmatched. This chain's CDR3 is CASSQDRHPPQRTGGGIQYF. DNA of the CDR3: TGCGCCAGCAGCCAAGATAGACACCCACCACAGAGGACAGGGGGGGGCATTCAGTACTTC.

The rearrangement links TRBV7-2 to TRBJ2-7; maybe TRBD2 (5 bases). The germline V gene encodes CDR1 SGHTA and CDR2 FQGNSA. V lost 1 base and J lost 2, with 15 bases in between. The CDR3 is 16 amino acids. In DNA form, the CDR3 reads TGTGCCAGCAGCTTAGTAGGACGGGATGGCCCCTACGAGCAGTACTTC. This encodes CASSLVGRDGPYEQYF.

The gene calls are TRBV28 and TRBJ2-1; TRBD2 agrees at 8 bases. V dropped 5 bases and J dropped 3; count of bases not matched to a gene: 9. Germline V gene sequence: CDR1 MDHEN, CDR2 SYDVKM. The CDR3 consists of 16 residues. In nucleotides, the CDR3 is TGTGCCAGCAGTCACCCTCGCGGGAGGAACTACAATGAGCAGTTCTTC. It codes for CASSHPRGRNYNEQFF.

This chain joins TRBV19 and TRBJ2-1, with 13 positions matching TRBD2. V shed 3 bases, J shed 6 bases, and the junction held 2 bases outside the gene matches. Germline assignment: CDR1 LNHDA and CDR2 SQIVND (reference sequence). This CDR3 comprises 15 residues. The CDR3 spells CASSIGTSGANEQFF. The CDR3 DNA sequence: TGTGCCAGTAGTATCGGGACTAGCGGGGCCAATGAGCAGTTCTTC. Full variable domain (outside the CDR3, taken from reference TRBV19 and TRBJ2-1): DGGITQSPKYLFRKEGQNVTLSCEQNLNHDAMYWYRQDPGQGLRLIYYSQIVNDFQKGDIAEGYSVSREKKESFPLTVTSAQKNPTAFYLCASSIGTSGANEQFFGPGTRLTVL.

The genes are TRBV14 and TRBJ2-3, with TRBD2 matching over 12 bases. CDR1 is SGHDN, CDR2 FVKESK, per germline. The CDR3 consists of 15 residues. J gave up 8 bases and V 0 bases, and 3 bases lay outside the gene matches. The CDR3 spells CASSQDLAGGPTQYF. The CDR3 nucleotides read TGTGCCAGCAGCCAAGATCTAGCGGGGGGGCCTACGCAGTATTTT.

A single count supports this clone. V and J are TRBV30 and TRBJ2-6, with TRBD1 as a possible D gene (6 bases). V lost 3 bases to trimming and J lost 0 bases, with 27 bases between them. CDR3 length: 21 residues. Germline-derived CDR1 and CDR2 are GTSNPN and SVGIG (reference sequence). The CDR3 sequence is CAWRRRPGFRGKVSGANVLTF. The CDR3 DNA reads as TGTGCCTGGAGGCGCCGCCCAGGGTTCAGGGGAAAAGTCTCTGGGGCCAACGTCCTGACTTTC.

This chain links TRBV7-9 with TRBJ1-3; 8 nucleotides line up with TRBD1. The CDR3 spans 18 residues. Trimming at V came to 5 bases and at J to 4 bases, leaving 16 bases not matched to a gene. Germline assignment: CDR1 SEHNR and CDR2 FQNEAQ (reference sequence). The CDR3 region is CASSPRTGYSPPGNTIYF. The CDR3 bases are TGTGCCAGCAGCCCACGGACAGGGTACTCTCCTCCGGGAAACACCATATATTTT. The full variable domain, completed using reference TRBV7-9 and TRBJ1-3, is DTGVSQNPRHKITKRGQNVTFRCDPISEHNRLYWYRQTLGQGPEFLTYFQNEAQLEKSRLLSDRFSAERPKGSFSTLEIQRTEQGDSAMYLCASSPRTGYSPPGNTIYFGEGSWLTVV.

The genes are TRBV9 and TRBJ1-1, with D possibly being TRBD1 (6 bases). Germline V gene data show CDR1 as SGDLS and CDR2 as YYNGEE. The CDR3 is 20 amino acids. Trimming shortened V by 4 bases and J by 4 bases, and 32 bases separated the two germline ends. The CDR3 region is CASSRGQSAPEKGPSTEAFF. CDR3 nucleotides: TGTGCCAGCAGCCGAGGACAGTCAGCCCCGGAAAAGGGACCGAGCACTGAAGCTTTCTTT.

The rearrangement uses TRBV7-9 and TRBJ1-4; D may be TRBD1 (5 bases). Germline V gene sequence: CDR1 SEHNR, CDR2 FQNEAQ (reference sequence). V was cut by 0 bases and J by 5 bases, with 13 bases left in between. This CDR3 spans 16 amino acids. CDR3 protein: CASSLAHGGGNEKLFF. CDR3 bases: TGTGCCAGCAGCTTAGCACATGGGGGAGGAAATGAAAAACTGTTTTTT.